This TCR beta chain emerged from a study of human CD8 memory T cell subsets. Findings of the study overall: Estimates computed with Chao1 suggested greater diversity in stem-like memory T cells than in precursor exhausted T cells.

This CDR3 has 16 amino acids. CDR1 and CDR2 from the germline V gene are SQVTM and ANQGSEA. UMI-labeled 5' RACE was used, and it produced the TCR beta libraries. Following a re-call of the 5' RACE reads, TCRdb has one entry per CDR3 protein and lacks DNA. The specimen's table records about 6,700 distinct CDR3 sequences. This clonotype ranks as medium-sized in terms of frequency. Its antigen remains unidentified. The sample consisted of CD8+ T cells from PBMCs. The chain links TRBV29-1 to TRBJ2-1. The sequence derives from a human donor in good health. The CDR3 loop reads CSVEDPSGRSPNEQFF.